One sample yielded the 24 T cell receptor beta chains listed below, sequenced in a study of blood T cells in healthy people across ages. It was with a sample-barcoded 5' primer and a J-beta primer mix that a second PCR of about 7 to 12 cycles was run. TCRdb re-called the 5' RACE reads with MiXCR, one entry per CDR3 protein. The sample lists some 1.6 million distinct CDR3 sequences; approximately 32% were seen once. Specimen: blood. The receptors shown here come from a woman between 25 and 40 years old in good health.

This sequence joins TRBV6-6 and TRBJ1-1; D possibly corresponds to TRBD1 (5 bases). The germline V gene encodes CDR1 MNHNY and CDR2 SVGAGI (reference sequence). The CDR3 runs to 14 residues. V was trimmed by 4 bases and J by 5 bases, leaving 14 bases between them. The CDR3 region is CASSFNNRGTEAFF. The CDR3 DNA follows: TGTGCCAGCAGTTTTAATAATAGGGGTACTGAAGCTTTCTTT.

J is TRBJ2-7 and V is TRBV9, with 7 bases lining up with TRBD2. Trimming took 1 base from V and 5 from J; bases not matched to a gene: 9. CDR1 is SGDLS, CDR2 YYNGEE, per germline. The CDR3 covers 15 residues. The CDR3 coding sequence is TGTGCCAGCAGCGTAACGGCGGGGGAGGAGAACGAGCAGTACTTC. Encoded protein: CASSVTAGEENEQYF.

This chain's CDR3 is CASSREWSDSPLHF. Here the CDR3 DNA reads TGCGCCAGCAGCCGAGAGTGGTCTGATTCACCCCTCCACTTT. The gene calls are TRBV4-1 and TRBJ1-6; unclear D gene. Germline V gene data show CDR1 as MGHRA and CDR2 as YSYEKL. V lost 4 bases, J lost 8 bases, and 12 bases lay in between. CDR3 length: 14 amino acids.

The rearrangement links TRBV13 to TRBJ2-7, with 9 nucleotides matching TRBD1. The CDR3 loop spans 13 amino acids. Looked up from germline, CDR1 is PRHDT and CDR2 is FYEKMQ (reference sequence). The ends lost 5 bases at V and 6 bases at J; junction bases unmatched: 5. The CDR3 DNA reads TGTGCCAGCAGCCACAGGGGGCTCCGCGAGCAGTACTTC. It translates to CASSHRGLREQYF.

This clonotype was found once. This may stem from a read error, because a much larger clone lies one nucleotide away. The V gene is TRBV10-3, the J gene TRBJ2-3, with 7 bases aligning to TRBD1. Per the germline V gene, CDR1 is ENHRY and CDR2 is SYGVKD. The CDR3 covers 18 residues. CDR3 bases: TGTGCCATCATTACACCGGGACAGATAAATTCCCGCACATATACGCAGTATTTT. Its translation: CAIITPGQINSRTYTQYF.

The chain uses TRBV3-1 and TRBJ2-3; TRBD2 matches 8 bases. CDR3 length: 15 residues. CDR1 and CDR2 from the germline V gene are LGHDT and YNNKEL (reference sequence). The V gene end was trimmed by 4 bases and the J gene end by 7 bases; junction bases not matched to a gene: 10. The CDR3 region is CASSPAGGGRYTQYF. Written as DNA, the CDR3 is TGTGCCAGCAGCCCCGCGGGAGGAGGTAGATATACGCAGTATTTT.

This chain connects TRBV6-6 to TRBJ2-1, with D hard to call. Germline CDR1 reads MNHNY; CDR2 reads SVGAGI (reference sequence). The CDR3 length is 14 residues. V lost 6 bases, J lost 7 bases, and 16 bases lay in between. As DNA, the CDR3 is TGTGCCAGCAGCCCTCTCTTCTTGGGGAATGAGCAGTTCTTC. Protein: CASSPLFLGNEQFF.

As concerns this clonotype: Its ends do not fully match the called genes, so a read error is possible. This chain links TRBV27 with TRBJ1-5; D gene ambiguous. The CDR3 covers 10 residues. CDR1 is MNHEY, CDR2 SMNVEV, per germline (reference sequence). The DNA of the CDR3 is TGCACCAGCAACCATCAGCCCCAGCATTTT. Translated, it gives CTSNHQPQHF.

This clonotype was detected a few times. DNA for the CDR3: TGTGCCAGCAGCCCCCTTGTTCCCCCCTACGAGCAGTACTTC. Residues: CASSPLVPPYEQYF. This chain connects TRBV28 to TRBJ2-7; D call uncertain. There are 14 residues in the CDR3. Germline CDR1 and CDR2: MDHEN and SYDVKM. The germline V and J ends were trimmed by 6 bases and 2 bases, with 14 bases remaining between them.

V usage is TRBV20-1 and J usage is TRBJ2-7; TRBD2 agrees at 7 bases. Germline loops: CDR1 DFQATT, CDR2 SNEGSKA (reference sequence). With 5 bases clipped from V and 0 bases from J, the junction kept 10 bases outside the gene matches. This CDR3 has 15 amino acids. The CDR3: CSAPKGRGSSYEQYF. CDR3 in DNA: TGCAGTGCTCCGAAGGGGCGGGGGAGCTCCTACGAGCAGTACTTC.

Only one count was recorded for this clonotype. The chain joins TRBV13 to TRBJ2-7; 9 bases match TRBD2. With V trimmed by 0 bases and J by 0 bases, 3 bases remained unmatched. There are 16 residues in the CDR3. The germline V gene encodes CDR1 PRHDT and CDR2 FYEKMQ (reference sequence). CDR3 coding DNA: TGTGCCAGCAGCTTAGGCGGCGGGAGGGGCTCCTACGAGCAGTACTTC. This gives the protein CASSLGGGRGSYEQYF.

Comment on this clonotype: It may be a read error: a sequence one base away is much more abundant. The rearrangement joins TRBV10-3 to TRBJ2-5, with 9 nucleotides matching TRBD1. The CDR3 sequence is 16 residues long. Germline V gives CDR1 ENHRY, CDR2 SYGVKD. CDR3 nucleotides: TGTGCCATCAGTGGGGTCCGGGACAGGGCCCAAGAGACCCACTACTTC. This gives the protein CAISGVRDRAQETHYF.

Comments on this clonotype: A much larger clone differs by one base, so this may be a read error. The chain links TRBV27 to TRBJ2-7; no clear D. The CDR3 is made up of 12 amino acids. Looked up from germline, CDR1 is MNHEY and CDR2 is SMNVEV (reference sequence). CDR3 sequence reads: CASSGPGYEQCF. CDR3 nucleotide sequence: TGTGCCAGCAGTGGGCCAGGCTACGAGCAGTGCTTC.

The chain combines TRBV27 with TRBJ2-1; either TRBD1 or TRBD2 may supply D (5 bases each). Per the germline V gene, CDR1 is MNHEY and CDR2 is SMNVEV (reference sequence). V lost 5 bases to trimming and J lost 13 bases, with 15 bases between them. The CDR3 has 12 residues. Written as DNA, the CDR3 is TGTGCCAGCAGTGATCCCCGGGGACCCCAGTTCTTC. Amino acid sequence: CASSDPRGPQFF.

This chain uses TRBV12-3 or TRBV12-4 with TRBJ2-7, with D possibly TRBD2 on 5 matching bases. V was shortened by 3 bases and J by 8 bases, with 11 bases between the two germline ends. The CDR3 extends over 12 amino acids. DNA of the CDR3: TGTGCCAGCAGTTTGGGAGTATACAAGCAGTACTTC. This encodes CASSLGVYKQYF.

The sample holds a few counts of this clonotype. The V gene is TRBV5-1, the J gene TRBJ2-7; D might be TRBD1 (6 bases). V gave up 2 bases and J gave up 3 bases, with 27 bases separating them. The CDR3 loop spans 19 amino acids. Per germline, CDR1 SGHRS and CDR2 YFSETQ. CDR3 amino acids: CASSFLLPGAPGHFYEQYF. The CDR3 DNA reads as TGCGCCAGCAGCTTTCTCCTCCCCGGAGCTCCGGGACACTTCTACGAGCAGTACTTC.

This clonotype turned up a few times. The chain uses TRBV10-3 and TRBJ2-5; D is perhaps TRBD1 (7 bases). Looked up from germline, CDR1 is ENHRY and CDR2 is SYGVKD. The CDR3 length is 12 residues. Trimming removed 10 bases from V and 2 bases from J, with 11 bases in between. CDR3 nucleotides: TGTGCCAGCGCGGGACAGCAAGAGACCCAGTACTTC. This sequence encodes CASAGQQETQYF.

V gene TRBV10-3 combines with J gene TRBJ2-1; 11 nucleotides line up with TRBD2. The CDR3 is made up of 16 amino acids. The V gene's germline CDR1 is ENHRY and CDR2 SYGVKD. Losses at the gene ends were 2 bases for V and 6 bases for J; bases not matched to a gene: 6. CDR3 sequence: CAISEALAGVPNEQFF. In nucleotides, the CDR3 is TGTGCCATCAGTGAGGCACTAGCGGGAGTCCCCAATGAGCAGTTCTTC.

This clonotype was seen more than once but under ten times. The chain recombines TRBV4-1 with TRBJ2-2; a weak D match, TRBD2 (6 bases). CDR3 size: 18 residues. CDR1 MGHRA and CDR2 YSYEKL come from the germline V gene. V dropped 1 base and J dropped 4 bases, with 19 bases sitting between them. CDR3: CASSQVHRFGGLTGELFF. CDR3 bases: TGCGCCAGCAGCCAAGTTCATCGGTTCGGGGGTCTCACCGGGGAGCTGTTTTTT.

As regards this clonotype: A junction boundary mismatches the germline segment, possibly from a read error. J is TRBJ2-7 and V is TRBV13; D gene ambiguous. This CDR3 comprises 14 residues. Germline-derived CDR1 and CDR2 are PRHDT and FYEKMQ (reference sequence). DNA for the CDR3: TGTGCCGGCAGCTCTAGGGTTAGTTACTACGAGCAGTACTTC. It is translated as CAGSSRVSYYEQYF.

V usage is TRBV2 and J usage is TRBJ2-7; D possibly corresponds to TRBD2 (6 bases). The V and J ends lost 7 bases and 2 bases respectively, with 18 bases between them. CDR3 length: 15 residues. CDR1 SNHLY and CDR2 FYNNEI come from the germline V gene. CDR3 region: CASKETRGAPYEQYF. The CDR3, as DNA: TGTGCCAGCAAAGAAACGCGGGGCGCGCCCTACGAGCAGTACTTC. Full variable domain (rest looked up from reference TRBV2 and TRBJ2-7): EPEVTQTPSHQVTQMGQEVILRCVPISNHLYFYWYRQILGQKVEFLVSFYNNEISEKSEIFDDQFSVERPDGSNFTLKIRSTKLEDSAMYFCASKETRGAPYEQYFGPGTRLTVT.

The chain carries TRBV7-3 and TRBJ2-5, with 7 bases that match TRBD2. CDR1 is SGHTA, CDR2 FQGTGA, per germline. This CDR3 is built from 15 residues. Trimming at V came to 5 bases and at J to 5 bases, leaving 11 bases not matched to a gene. The CDR3 protein is CASSPQLATRETQYF. The CDR3 bases are TGTGCCAGCAGCCCCCAACTAGCGACGAGGGAGACCCAGTACTTC.

The chain links TRBV20-1 to TRBJ2-1, with 9 bases fitting TRBD2. Germline CDR1 reads DFQATT; CDR2 reads SNEGSKA (reference sequence). The CDR3 covers 17 residues. V was clipped by 1 base and J by 9 bases; unmatched bases: 16. CDR3 sequence reads: CSARAGLSGRFRVEQFF. CDR3 nucleotides: TGCAGTGCTAGAGCCGGTTTGAGCGGGAGGTTCAGGGTTGAGCAGTTCTTC.

This clonotype was counted only a few times. V usage is TRBV3-1 and J usage is TRBJ1-5, with D hard to call. Deletions cut 0 bases from V and 3 bases from J, with 6 bases between. CDR1 LGHDT and CDR2 YNNKEL come from the germline V gene (reference sequence). This CDR3 has 14 residues. In nucleotides, the CDR3 is TGTGCCAGCAGCCAAGAAAGCGACAATCAGCCCCAGCATTTT. This sequence encodes CASSQESDNQPQHF.